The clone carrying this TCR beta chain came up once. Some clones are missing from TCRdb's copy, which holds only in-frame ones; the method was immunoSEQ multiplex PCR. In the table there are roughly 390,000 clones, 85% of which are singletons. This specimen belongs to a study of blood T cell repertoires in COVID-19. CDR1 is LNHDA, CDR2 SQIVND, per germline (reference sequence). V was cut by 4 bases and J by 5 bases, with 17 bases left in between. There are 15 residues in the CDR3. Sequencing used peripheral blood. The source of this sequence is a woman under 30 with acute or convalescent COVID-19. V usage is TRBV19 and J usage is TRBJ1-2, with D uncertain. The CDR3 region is CASSTTRLELYGYTF. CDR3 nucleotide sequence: TGTGCCAGTAGTACCACCCGACTGGAGCTATATGGCTACACCTTC.